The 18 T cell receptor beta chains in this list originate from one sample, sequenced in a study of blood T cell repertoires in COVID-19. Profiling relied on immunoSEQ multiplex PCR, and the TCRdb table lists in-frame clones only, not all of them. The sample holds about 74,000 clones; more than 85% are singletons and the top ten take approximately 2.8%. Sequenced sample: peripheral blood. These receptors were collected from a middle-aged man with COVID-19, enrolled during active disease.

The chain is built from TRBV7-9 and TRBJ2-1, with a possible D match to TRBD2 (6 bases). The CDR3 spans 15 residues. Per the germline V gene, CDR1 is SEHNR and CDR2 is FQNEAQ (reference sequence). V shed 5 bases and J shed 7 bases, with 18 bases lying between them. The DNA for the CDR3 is TGTGCCAGCAGCCCTGGGGGTGGAGGGGTTAATGAGCAGTTCTTC. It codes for CASSPGGGGVNEQFF.

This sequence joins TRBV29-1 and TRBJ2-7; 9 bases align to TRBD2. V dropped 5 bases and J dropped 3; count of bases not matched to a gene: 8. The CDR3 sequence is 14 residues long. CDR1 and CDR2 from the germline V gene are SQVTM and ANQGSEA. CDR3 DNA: TGCAGCGTTTCGGCGGGAGGGCCTGTCTACGAGCAGTACTTC. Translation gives CSVSAGGPVYEQYF.

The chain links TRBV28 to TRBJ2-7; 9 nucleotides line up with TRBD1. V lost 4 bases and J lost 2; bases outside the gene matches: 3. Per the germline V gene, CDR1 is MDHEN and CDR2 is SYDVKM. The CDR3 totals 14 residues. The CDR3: CASSYRQGAYEQYF. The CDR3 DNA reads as TGTGCCAGCAGTTACAGACAGGGGGCCTACGAGCAGTACTTC.

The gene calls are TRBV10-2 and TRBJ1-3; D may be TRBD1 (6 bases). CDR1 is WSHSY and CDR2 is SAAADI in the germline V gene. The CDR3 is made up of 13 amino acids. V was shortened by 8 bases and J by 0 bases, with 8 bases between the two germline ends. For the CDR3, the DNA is TGCGCCAGCGGGGGCCTCTCTGGAAACACCATATATTTT. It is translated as CASGGLSGNTIYF.

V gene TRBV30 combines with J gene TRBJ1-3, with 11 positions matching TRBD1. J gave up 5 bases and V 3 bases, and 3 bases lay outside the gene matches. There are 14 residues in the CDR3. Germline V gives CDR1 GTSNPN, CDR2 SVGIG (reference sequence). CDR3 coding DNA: TGTGCCTGGAGACGGACAGGGGGCCGAAACACCATATATTTT. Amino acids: CAWRRTGGRNTIYF.

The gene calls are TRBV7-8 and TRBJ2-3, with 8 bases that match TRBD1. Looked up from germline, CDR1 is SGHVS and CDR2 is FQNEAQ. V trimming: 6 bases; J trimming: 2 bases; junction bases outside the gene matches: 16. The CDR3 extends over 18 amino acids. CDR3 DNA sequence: TGTGCCAGCAGTCCTGGGGGCCCGGGACAGGAATTCACAGATACGCAGTATTTT. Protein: CASSPGGPGQEFTDTQYF.

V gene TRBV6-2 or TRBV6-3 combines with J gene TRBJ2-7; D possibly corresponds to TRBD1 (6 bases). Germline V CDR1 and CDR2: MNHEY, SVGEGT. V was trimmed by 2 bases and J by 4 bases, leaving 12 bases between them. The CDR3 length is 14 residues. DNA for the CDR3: TGTGCCAGCAGTTACGGCCCGGACAGTTACGAGCAGTACGTC. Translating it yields CASSYGPDSYEQYV.

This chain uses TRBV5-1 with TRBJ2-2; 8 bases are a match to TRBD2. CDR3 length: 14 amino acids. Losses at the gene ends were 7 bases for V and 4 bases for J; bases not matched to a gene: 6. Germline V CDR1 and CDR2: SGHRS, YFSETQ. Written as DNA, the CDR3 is TGCGCCAGCGGACCGAGCGGGAGCACCGGGGAGCTGTTTTTT. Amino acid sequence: CASGPSGSTGELFF.

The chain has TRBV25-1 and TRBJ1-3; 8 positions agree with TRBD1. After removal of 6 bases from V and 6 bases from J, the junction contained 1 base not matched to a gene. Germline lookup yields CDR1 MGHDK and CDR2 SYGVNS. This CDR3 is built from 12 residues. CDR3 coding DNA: TGTGCCAGCAGACAGGGGGAAAACACCATATATTTT. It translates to CASRQGENTIYF.

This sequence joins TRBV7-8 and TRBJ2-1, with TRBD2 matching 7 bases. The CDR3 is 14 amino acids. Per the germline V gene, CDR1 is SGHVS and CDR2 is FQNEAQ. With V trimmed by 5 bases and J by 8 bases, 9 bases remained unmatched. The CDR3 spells CASSGGGSLDEQFF. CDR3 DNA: TGTGCCAGCAGCGGCGGCGGGAGTTTAGATGAGCAGTTCTTC.

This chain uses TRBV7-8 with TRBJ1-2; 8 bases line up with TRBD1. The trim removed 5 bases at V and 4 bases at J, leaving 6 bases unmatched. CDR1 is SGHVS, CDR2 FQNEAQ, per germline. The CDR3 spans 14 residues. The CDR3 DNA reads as TGTGCCAGCAGCCGAGACACAGGGGGCTATGGCTACACCTTC. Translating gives CASSRDTGGYGYTF. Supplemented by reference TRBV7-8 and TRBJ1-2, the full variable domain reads GAGVSQSPRYKVAKRGQDVALRCDPISGHVSLFWYQQALGQGPEFLTYFQNEAQLDKSGLPSDRFFAERPEGSVSTLKIQRTQQEDSAVYLCASSRDTGGYGYTFGSGTRLTVV.

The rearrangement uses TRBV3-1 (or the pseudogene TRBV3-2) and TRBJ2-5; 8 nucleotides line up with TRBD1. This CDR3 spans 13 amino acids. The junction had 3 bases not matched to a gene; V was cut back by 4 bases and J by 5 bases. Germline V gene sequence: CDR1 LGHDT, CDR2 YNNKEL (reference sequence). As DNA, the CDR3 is TGTGCCAGCAGCCGGACAGGGTCCGAGACCCAGTACTTC. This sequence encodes CASSRTGSETQYF.

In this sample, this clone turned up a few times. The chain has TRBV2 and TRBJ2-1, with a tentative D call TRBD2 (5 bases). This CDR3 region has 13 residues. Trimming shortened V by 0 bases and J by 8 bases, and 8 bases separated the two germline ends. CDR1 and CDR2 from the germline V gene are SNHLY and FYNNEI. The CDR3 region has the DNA TGTGCCAGCAGTGAAGCTCGAGGGCATGAGCAGTTCTTC. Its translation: CASSEARGHEQFF.

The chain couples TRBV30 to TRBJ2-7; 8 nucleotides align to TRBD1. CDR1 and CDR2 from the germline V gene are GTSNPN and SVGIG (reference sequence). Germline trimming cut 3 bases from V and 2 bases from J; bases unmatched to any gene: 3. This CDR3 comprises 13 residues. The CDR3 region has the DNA TGTGCCTGGAGAAGGGGACAGGCCTACGAGCAGTACTTC. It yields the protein CAWRRGQAYEQYF.

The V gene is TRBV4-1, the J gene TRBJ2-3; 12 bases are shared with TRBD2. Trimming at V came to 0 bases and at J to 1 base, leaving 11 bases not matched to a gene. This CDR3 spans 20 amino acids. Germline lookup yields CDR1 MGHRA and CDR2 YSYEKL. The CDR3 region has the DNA TGCGCCAGCAGCCAAGAAGTGACTAGCGGGAGTTTGAGAGGCACAGATACGCAGTATTTT. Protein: CASSQEVTSGSLRGTDTQYF.

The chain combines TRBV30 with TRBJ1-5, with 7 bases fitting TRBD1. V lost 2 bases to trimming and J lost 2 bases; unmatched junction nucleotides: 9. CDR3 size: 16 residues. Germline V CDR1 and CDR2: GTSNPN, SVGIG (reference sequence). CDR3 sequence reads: CAWSFGDRVGNQPQHF. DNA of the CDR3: TGTGCCTGGAGTTTTGGTGACAGGGTAGGCAATCAGCCCCAGCATTTT.

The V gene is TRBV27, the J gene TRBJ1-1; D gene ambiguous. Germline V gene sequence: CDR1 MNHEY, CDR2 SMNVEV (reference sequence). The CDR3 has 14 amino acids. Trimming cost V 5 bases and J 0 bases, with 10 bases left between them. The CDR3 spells CASSQTRLNTEAFF. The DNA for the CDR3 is TGTGCCAGCAGTCAAACGCGGTTGAACACTGAAGCTTTCTTT.

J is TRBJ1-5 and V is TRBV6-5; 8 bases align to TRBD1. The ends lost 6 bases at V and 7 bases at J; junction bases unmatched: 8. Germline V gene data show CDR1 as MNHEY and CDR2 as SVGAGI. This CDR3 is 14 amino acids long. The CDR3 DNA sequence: TGTGCCAGCAGCCGCCGACAGGGGTGGCAGCCCCAGCATTTT. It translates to CASSRRQGWQPQHF.